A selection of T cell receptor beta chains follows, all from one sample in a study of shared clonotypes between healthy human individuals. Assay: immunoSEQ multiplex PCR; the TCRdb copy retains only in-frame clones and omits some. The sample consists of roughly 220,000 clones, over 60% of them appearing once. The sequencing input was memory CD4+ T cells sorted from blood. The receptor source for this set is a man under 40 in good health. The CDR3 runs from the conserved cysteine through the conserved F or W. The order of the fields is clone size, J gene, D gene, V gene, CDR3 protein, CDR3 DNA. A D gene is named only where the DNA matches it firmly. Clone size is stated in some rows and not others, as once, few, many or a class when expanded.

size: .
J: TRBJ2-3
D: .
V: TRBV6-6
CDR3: CASSYGTSMGDTQYF
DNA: TGTGCCAGCAGTTACGGGACCTCTATGGGAGATACGCAGTATTTT

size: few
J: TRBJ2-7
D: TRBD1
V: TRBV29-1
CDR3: CSVEGQGFYEQYF
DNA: TGCAGCGTTGAGGGACAGGGATTCTACGAGCAGTACTTC

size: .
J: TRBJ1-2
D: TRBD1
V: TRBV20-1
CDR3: CSAEGQDPSFF
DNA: TGCAGTGCTGAGGGACAGGATCCATCCTTCTTC

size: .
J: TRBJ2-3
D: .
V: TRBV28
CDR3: CASSPTGEGTDTQYF
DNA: TGTGCCAGCAGTCCAACCGGCGAGGGCACAGATACGCAGTATTTT

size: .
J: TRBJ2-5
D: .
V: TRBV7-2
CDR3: CASSLGSQETQYF
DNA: TGTGCCAGCAGCTTAGGGAGCCAAGAGACCCAGTACTTC

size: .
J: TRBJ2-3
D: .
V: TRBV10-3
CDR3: CAISESNSETDTQYF
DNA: TGTGCCATCAGTGAGTCGAACTCGGAAACAGATACGCAGTATTTT

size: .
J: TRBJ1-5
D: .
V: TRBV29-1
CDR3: CSVGSGNQPQHF
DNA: TGCAGCGTTGGGTCTGGGAACCAGCCCCAGCATTTT

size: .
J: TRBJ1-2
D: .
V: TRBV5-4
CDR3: CASSQGRIDGYTF
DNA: TGTGCCAGCAGCCAAGGACGTATAGATGGCTACACCTTC

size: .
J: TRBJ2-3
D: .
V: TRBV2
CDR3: CASTGGIRGLDPNSQYF
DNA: TGTGCCAGCACAGGGGGAATCCGGGGGCTGGATCCTAATTCGCAGTATTTT

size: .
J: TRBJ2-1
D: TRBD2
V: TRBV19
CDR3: CASSLREAWNEQFF
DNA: TGTGCCAGTAGTTTGCGGGAGGCTTGGAATGAGCAGTTCTTC

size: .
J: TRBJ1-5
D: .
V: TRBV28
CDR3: CASSPPWVEGQPQHF
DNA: TGTGCCAGCAGTCCCCCCTGGGTTGAGGGTCAGCCCCAGCATTTT

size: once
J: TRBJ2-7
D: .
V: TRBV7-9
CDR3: CASSLAGRTYEQYF
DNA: TGTGCCAGCAGCTTAGCAGGGCGGACCTACGAGCAGTACTTC

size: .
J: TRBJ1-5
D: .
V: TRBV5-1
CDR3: CASSLGLNQPQHF
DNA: TGCGCCAGCAGCTTGGGGCTGAATCAGCCCCAGCATTTT

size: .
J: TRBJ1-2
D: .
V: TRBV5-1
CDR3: CASSLLDSNYGYTF
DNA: TGCGCCAGCAGCTTACTAGACAGCAACTATGGCTACACCTTC

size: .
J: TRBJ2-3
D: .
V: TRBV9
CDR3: CASSAQTGNPTDTQYF
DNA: TGTGCCAGCAGCGCCCAAACAGGGAACCCCACAGATACGCAGTATTTT

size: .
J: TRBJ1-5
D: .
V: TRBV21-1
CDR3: CASTYAGRSNQPQHF
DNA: TGTGCCAGCACATATGCAGGTCGGAGCAATCAGCCCCAGCATTTT

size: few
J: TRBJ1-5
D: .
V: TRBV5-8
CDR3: CASSVRVSNQPQHF
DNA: TGTGCCAGCAGCGTCCGGGTCTCCAATCAGCCCCAGCATTTT

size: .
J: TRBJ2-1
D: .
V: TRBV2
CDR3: CASSDPQGSSYNEQFF
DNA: TGTGCCAGCAGTGACCCCCAGGGGAGCTCCTACAATGAGCAGTTCTTC

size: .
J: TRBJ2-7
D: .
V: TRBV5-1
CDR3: CASSPGVGRNEQYF
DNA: TGCGCCAGCAGCCCGGGTGTTGGGCGAAACGAGCAGTACTTC

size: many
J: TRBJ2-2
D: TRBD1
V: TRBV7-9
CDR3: CASSLMGTGVAGELFF
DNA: TGTGCCAGCAGCTTAATGGGGACAGGGGTCGCCGGGGAGCTGTTTTTT

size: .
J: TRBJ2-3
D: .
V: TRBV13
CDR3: CASSSQGTDTQYF
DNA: TGTGCCAGCAGCTCCCAGGGGACAGATACGCAGTATTTT

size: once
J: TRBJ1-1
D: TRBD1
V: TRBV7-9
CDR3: CASSWTGLTEAFF
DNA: TGTGCCAGCAGCTGGACAGGGCTGACTGAAGCTTTCTTT

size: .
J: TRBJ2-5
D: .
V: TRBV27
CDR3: CASSLNRQETQYF
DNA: TGTGCCAGCAGTTTAAACAGACAAGAGACCCAGTACTTC

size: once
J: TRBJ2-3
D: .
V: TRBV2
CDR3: CASSEDLGDTQYF
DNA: TGTGCCAGCAGTGAGGATTTGGGGGATACGCAGTATTTT

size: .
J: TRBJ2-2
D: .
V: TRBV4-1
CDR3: CASSQGGTGELFF
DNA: TGCGCCAGCAGCCAAGGGGGTACCGGGGAGCTGTTTTTT

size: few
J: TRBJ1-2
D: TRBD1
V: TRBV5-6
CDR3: CASSLYGTVVLNYGYTF
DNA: TGTGCCAGCAGCTTGTATGGGACAGTCGTTTTGAACTATGGCTACACCTTC

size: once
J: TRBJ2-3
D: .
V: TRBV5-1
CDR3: CASSLEGSPDTQYF
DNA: TGCGCCAGCAGCTTGGAGGGTAGTCCAGATACGCAGTATTTT

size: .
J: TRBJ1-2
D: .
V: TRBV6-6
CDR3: CASSYSQAPYGYTF
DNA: TGTGCCAGCAGTTACTCCCAGGCCCCCTATGGCTACACCTTC

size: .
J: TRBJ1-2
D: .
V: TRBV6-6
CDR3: CASGRGTGMGFDGYTF
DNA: TGTGCCAGCGGTCGCGGAACTGGTATGGGGTTCGATGGCTACACCTTC

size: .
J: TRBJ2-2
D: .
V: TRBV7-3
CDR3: CASSLRLGGTGELFF
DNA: TGTGCCAGCAGCTTAAGATTGGGCGGCACCGGGGAGCTGTTTTTT

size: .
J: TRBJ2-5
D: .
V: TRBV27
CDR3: CASSFKYQETQYF
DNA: TGTGCCAGCAGTTTTAAATACCAAGAGACCCAGTACTTC

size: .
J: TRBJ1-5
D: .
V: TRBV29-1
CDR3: CSVGGGNQPQHF
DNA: TGCAGCGTTGGCGGGGGAAATCAGCCCCAGCATTTT

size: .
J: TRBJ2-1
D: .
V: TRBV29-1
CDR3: CSVVLESRDNEQFF
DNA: TGCAGCGTTGTTTTGGAGTCGAGGGACAATGAGCAGTTCTTC

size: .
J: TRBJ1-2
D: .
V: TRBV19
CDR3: CASNTLGGENGYTF
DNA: TGTGCCAGTAACACGCTAGGGGGAGAGAATGGCTACACCTTC

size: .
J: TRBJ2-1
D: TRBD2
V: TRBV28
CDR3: CASPPLEEREIYNEQFF
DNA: TGTGCCAGCCCACCCCTAGAGGAGCGGGAGATATACAATGAGCAGTTCTTC

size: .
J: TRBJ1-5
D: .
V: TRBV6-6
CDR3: CASTQTLNQPQHF
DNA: TGTGCCAGCACCCAGACGCTCAATCAGCCCCAGCATTTT

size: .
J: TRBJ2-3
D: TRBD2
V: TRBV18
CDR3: CATRDYRTDTQYF
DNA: TGTGCCACACGGGACTACCGCACAGATACGCAGTATTTT

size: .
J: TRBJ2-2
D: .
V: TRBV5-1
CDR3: CASSPQGLAGELFF
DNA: TGCGCCAGCAGCCCACAGGGTTTGGCCGGGGAGCTGTTTTTT

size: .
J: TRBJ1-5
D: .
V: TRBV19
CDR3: CASTPKMGVGNQPQHF
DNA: TGTGCCAGTACCCCAAAGATGGGGGTTGGCAATCAGCCCCAGCATTTT

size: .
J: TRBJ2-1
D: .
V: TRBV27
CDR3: CASSSTGGEQFF
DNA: TGTGCCAGCAGTTCAACAGGTGGTGAGCAGTTCTTC

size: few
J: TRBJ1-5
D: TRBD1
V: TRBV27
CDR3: CASRQGGQPQHF
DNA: TGTGCCAGCAGGCAGGGGGGCCAGCCCCAGCATTTT

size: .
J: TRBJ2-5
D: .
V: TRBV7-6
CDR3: CASSYVFGETQYF
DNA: TGTGCCAGCAGCTACGTGTTCGGAGAGACCCAGTACTTC

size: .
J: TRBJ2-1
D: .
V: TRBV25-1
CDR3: CASSGFRGSHNEQFF
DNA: TGTGCCAGCAGTGGATTCCGAGGATCGCACAATGAGCAGTTCTTC

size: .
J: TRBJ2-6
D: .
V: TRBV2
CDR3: CASSERPGANVLTF
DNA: TGTGCCAGCAGTGAACGCCCTGGGGCCAACGTCCTGACTTTC

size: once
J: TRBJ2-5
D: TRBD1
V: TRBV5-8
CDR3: CASSWGQSGETQYF
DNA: TGTGCCAGCAGCTGGGGACAGTCCGGGGAAACCCAGTACTTC

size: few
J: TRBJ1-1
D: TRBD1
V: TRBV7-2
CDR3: CASSLPQGGAGNTEAFF
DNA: TGTGCCAGCAGCTTGCCGCAGGGGGGGGCAGGGAACACTGAAGCTTTCTTT

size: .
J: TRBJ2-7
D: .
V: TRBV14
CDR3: CASSQLSGAGAREQYF
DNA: TGTGCCAGCAGCCAACTAAGTGGGGCAGGGGCGAGAGAGCAGTACTTC

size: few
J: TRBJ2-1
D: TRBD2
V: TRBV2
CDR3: CASTQTGTSFDEQFF
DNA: TGTGCCAGCACCCAAACCGGGACTAGCTTCGATGAGCAGTTCTTC

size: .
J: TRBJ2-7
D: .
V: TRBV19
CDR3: CASSIDSGTFSYEQYF
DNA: TGTGCCAGTAGTATAGATTCCGGGACCTTCTCCTACGAGCAGTACTTC

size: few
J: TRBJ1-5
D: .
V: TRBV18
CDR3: CASSPPQGQPQHF
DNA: TGTGCCAGCTCACCACCGCAGGGCCAGCCCCAGCATTTT

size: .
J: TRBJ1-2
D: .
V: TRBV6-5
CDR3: CASGTWRQDAGGYTF
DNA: TGTGCCAGCGGAACCTGGAGGCAAGACGCGGGTGGCTACACCTTC

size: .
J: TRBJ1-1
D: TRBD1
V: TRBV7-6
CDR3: CASSLGQGNTEAFF
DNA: TGTGCCAGCAGCCTCGGACAGGGAAACACTGAAGCTTTCTTT

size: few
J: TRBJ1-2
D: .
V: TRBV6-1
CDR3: CASSVLAGNYGYTF
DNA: TGTGCCAGCAGCGTACTGGCAGGGAACTATGGCTACACCTTC